Each of the 23 T cell receptor beta chains below was sequenced from the same sample in a study of breast tumors, draining lymph nodes, adjacent tissues. Each CDR3 protein is one row after TCRdb ran MiXCR on the multiplex PCR reads. The sample has 150,000 to 200,000 distinct CDR3 sequences; 25% to 40% are singletons. Samples came from axillary lymph nodes draining the breast cancer. The sample taken for sequencing was axillary lymph node tissue. These receptors were obtained from a female donor with breast cancer. Some clones in this sample may be carry-over from other donors' samples.

The V gene is TRBV5-1, the J gene TRBJ1-2; TRBD1 aligns across 9 bases. The germline V gene has CDR1 SGHRS and CDR2 YFSETQ. The ends lost 5 bases at V and 4 bases at J; junction bases unmatched: 18. The CDR3 covers 18 residues. CDR3 bases: TGCGCCAGCAGACTCCTCCTGGGACAGGGCGCTGGGGTCTATGGCTACACCTTC. Residues: CASRLLLGQGAGVYGYTF.

In this sample, this clonotype turned up a few times. Compared with germline, one end of the junction differs, possibly owing to a read error. Here the CDR3 DNA reads TGCGCCAGCAGCTTGAGGCCGCCGCAAGACACCCAGTACTTC. Protein product: CASSLRPPQDTQYF. This chain uses TRBV5-1 with TRBJ2-5; D uncertain. The CDR3 loop spans 14 amino acids. Germline CDR1 reads SGHRS; CDR2 reads YFSETQ.

This clonotype appeared many times. The V call is TRBV24-1, the J call TRBJ2-2; D possibly uses TRBD1 or TRBD2 (5 bases each). V was clipped by 9 bases and J by 4 bases, with 20 bases between them. The CDR3 spans 16 residues. Per germline, CDR1 KGHDR and CDR2 SFDVKD. The CDR3 region is CATSGEGLLSTGELFF. The DNA of the CDR3 is TGTGCCACCTCCGGAGAGGGGCTCCTTTCCACCGGGGAGCTGTTTTTT.

This clonotype was recorded many times. DNA for the CDR3: TGCGCCAGCAGCCCAGTGGGGGGAACATATGGCTACACCTTC. This sequence encodes CASSPVGGTYGYTF. V and J are TRBV5-1 and TRBJ1-2; D is perhaps TRBD1 (5 bases). Trimming took off 4 bases at V and 5 bases at J, with 15 bases between the two ends. There are 14 residues in the CDR3. Germline V gives CDR1 SGHRS, CDR2 YFSETQ.

This clonotype has just a few counts. A much larger clone is a single base away; this may be a read error. Here the CDR3 DNA reads TGTGCCAGCATCCGCGCGGGGGCGACAGTCCAGGGCTCCACCTTC. Amino acid sequence: CASIRAGATVQGSTF. The chain combines TRBV9 with TRBJ1-2; D is possibly TRBD1 (6 bases). The CDR3 contains 15 residues. The germline CDR1 and CDR2 sequences are SGDLS and YYNGEE.

In its sample, this clonotype was seen a few times. A much larger clone lies one base from this, so it may be a read error. This rearrangement joins TRBV6-6 to TRBJ1-3; 7 positions match TRBD1. The CDR3 runs to 14 residues. Germline CDR1 is MNHNY and CDR2 is SVGAGI (reference sequence). CDR3 coding DNA: TGTGCCAGCAGTCCGGGACGGACAGGAAGCACCATATATTTT. It specifies CASSPGRTGSTIYF.

The chain links TRBV2 to TRBJ1-4, with unresolved D. The V end was cut by 6 bases, the J end by 0 bases, with 14 bases between. Germline loops: CDR1 SNHLY, CDR2 FYNNEI. This CDR3 contains 16 residues. CDR3 in DNA: TGTGCCAGCAGCGTGGAGAAATTTGCAACTAATGAAAAACTGTTTTTT. Its translation is CASSVEKFATNEKLFF.

The chain joins TRBV7-9 to TRBJ2-1, with TRBD2 identical over 10 bases. This CDR3 has 17 residues. Germline lookup yields CDR1 SEHNR and CDR2 FQNEAQ (reference sequence). V lost 5 bases, J lost 4 bases, and 11 bases stayed unmatched. CDR3 in DNA: TGTGCCAGCAGCCCCCAAAGTGGGACTAGCGTTTACAATGAGCAGTTCTTC. It codes for CASSPQSGTSVYNEQFF. Filled out from reference TRBV7-9 and TRBJ2-1, the complete variable domain reads DTGVSQNPRHKITKRGQNVTFRCDPISEHNRLYWYRQTLGQGPEFLTYFQNEAQLEKSRLLSDRFSAERPKGSFSTLEIQRTEQGDSAMYLCASSPQSGTSVYNEQFFGPGTRLTVL.

This clonotype was seen at least ten times. The V gene is TRBV2, the J gene TRBJ2-5; D is unclear. This CDR3 has 14 amino acids. CDR1 is SNHLY, CDR2 FYNNEI, per germline. V was pared by 5 bases and J by 3 bases, with 13 bases between. DNA of the CDR3: TGTGCCAGCAGTATGTCCGAGCCCGAAGAGACCCAGTACTTC. It yields the protein CASSMSEPEETQYF.

The sample holds a few counts of this clonotype. The chain carries TRBV10-2 and TRBJ1-1; D is uncertain. The length of the CDR3 is 13 residues. Looked up from germline, CDR1 is WSHSY and CDR2 is SAAADI. V was shortened by 3 bases and J by 3 bases, with 8 bases between the two germline ends. DNA for the CDR3: TGCGCCAGCAGTGAATCGAGGGACACTGAAGCTTTCTTT. This translates into CASSESRDTEAFF.

Ten or more counts support this clonotype. This chain uses TRBV2 with TRBJ1-5; a weak D match, TRBD1 (6 bases). V lost 4 bases to trimming and J lost 1 base, with 8 bases between them. Looked up from germline, CDR1 is SNHLY and CDR2 is FYNNEI. The CDR3 consists of 14 residues. The CDR3 protein is CASSAQGSNQPQHF. As DNA, the CDR3 is TGTGCCAGCAGTGCACAGGGAAGCAATCAGCCCCAGCATTTT.

With respect to this clonotype: This may be a read error, as it is one base from a much larger clone. The chain employs TRBV6-2 or TRBV6-3 and TRBJ1-3; D is possibly TRBD1 (6 bases). CDR3 length equals 16 residues. Germline CDR1 MNHEY, CDR2 SVGEGT. V lost 5 bases and J lost 0, with 14 bases in between. Here the CDR3 DNA reads TGTGCCAGCAGTCACCCCACAGGGTCCTCTGGAAACACCATATATTTT. Amino acids: CASSHPTGSSGNTIYF.

This clonotype was found many times. CDR3 sequence (DNA): TGTGCCAGCAGCCAGGGGTTTAATTCACCCCTCCACTTT. Protein sequence: CASSQGFNSPLHF. The rearrangement links TRBV3-1 to TRBJ1-6; D is unresolved. Germline lookup yields CDR1 LGHDT and CDR2 YNNKEL (reference sequence). The CDR3 has 13 residues. The V and J ends lost 3 bases and 6 bases respectively, with 6 bases between them.

This clonotype was found many times. For the CDR3, the DNA is TGTGCCAGCTCTCCGGGACTACTAAACACCGGGGAGCTGTTTTTT. Translation gives CASSPGLLNTGELFF. The V gene is TRBV3-1, the J gene TRBJ2-2, with 7 positions matching TRBD2. The ends lost 8 bases at V and 2 bases at J; junction bases unmatched: 8. Per the germline V gene, CDR1 is LGHDT and CDR2 is YNNKEL (reference sequence). This CDR3 contains 15 residues.

Many counts were recorded for this clonotype. The chain is built from TRBV5-1 and TRBJ2-2, with a possible D match to TRBD2 (6 bases). Per the germline V gene, CDR1 is SGHRS and CDR2 is YFSETQ. Trimming removed 1 base from V and 4 bases from J, with 14 bases in between. The CDR3 is made up of 16 amino acids. The CDR3 loop reads CASSLFVEGPTGELFF. CDR3 coding DNA: TGCGCCAGCAGCTTGTTCGTGGAGGGACCCACCGGGGAGCTGTTTTTT.

The V call is TRBV3-1, the J call TRBJ2-5, with D possibly matching TRBD2 (6 bases). This CDR3 contains 17 residues. The germline gives CDR1 LGHDT, CDR2 YNNKEL (reference sequence). V was pared by 3 bases and J by 6 bases, with 23 bases between. CDR3 residues: CASSQSGEGGPRQTQYF. The CDR3 nucleotides are TGTGCCAGCAGCCAGAGTGGTGAGGGAGGCCCGCGGCAGACCCAGTACTTC.

The sample holds a few counts of this clonotype. The gene calls are TRBV19 and TRBJ1-1; possibly TRBD1 for D (5 bases). CDR3 length equals 16 residues. Trimming took off 6 bases at V and 5 bases at J, with 22 bases between the two ends. Germline V lookup: CDR1 LNHDA, CDR2 SQIVND (reference sequence). CDR3: CASRSSILTRGTEAFF. The CDR3, as DNA: TGTGCCAGTAGATCGAGTATTTTGACCCGGGGGACTGAAGCTTTCTTT.

This sequence joins TRBV11-2 and TRBJ2-7; TRBD1 or TRBD2 may be the D gene (5 bases each). CDR1 and CDR2 from the germline V gene are SGHAT and FQNNGV. Trimming removed 3 bases at V and 3 bases at J, with 15 bases between. The CDR3 has 15 amino acids. As DNA, the CDR3 is TGTGCCAGCAGCTTGCAGGGACGGGGTGGCTACGAGCAGTACTTC. This encodes CASSLQGRGGYEQYF.

This clonotype was detected many times. A clone one base away is much larger, so this may be a read error. The CDR3: CASSDPGKKDGYTF. Here the CDR3 DNA reads TGTGCCAGCAGTGATCCGGGAAAGAAGGATGGCTACACCTTC. The rearrangement links TRBV25-1 to TRBJ1-2; no clear D. Germline V gene data show CDR1 as MGHDK and CDR2 as SYGVNS. The V end was cut by 3 bases, the J end by 6 bases, with 14 bases between. This CDR3 has 14 residues.

This clonotype was observed many times. The V and J genes are TRBV6-1 and TRBJ1-5; D is unclear. CDR3 length: 14 amino acids. Trimming stripped 6 bases from V and 2 bases from J, with 11 bases between. The germline gives CDR1 MNHNS, CDR2 SASEGT. The CDR3 reads CASRETGGNQPQHF. As DNA, the CDR3 is TGTGCCAGCAGAGAGACCGGGGGCAATCAGCCCCAGCATTTT.

The sample holds many counts of this clonotype. This chain links TRBV5-1 with TRBJ2-7; possibly TRBD1 or TRBD2 for D (5 bases each). This CDR3 is 14 amino acids long. Germline CDR1 is SGHRS and CDR2 is YFSETQ. V shed 3 bases and J shed 0 bases, with 10 bases lying between them. The CDR3: CASSWDVSSYEQYF. CDR3 DNA: TGCGCCAGCAGCTGGGACGTTTCCTCCTACGAGCAGTACTTC.

This clonotype was picked up many times. This chain connects TRBV20-1 to TRBJ2-3, with 14 bases identical to TRBD2. This CDR3 has 13 amino acids. Germline loops: CDR1 DFQATT, CDR2 SNEGSKA (reference sequence). V shed 7 bases and J 6 bases; nucleotides not matched to a gene: 3. This chain's CDR3 is CSVTSGRGDTQYF. Here the CDR3 DNA reads TGCAGTGTGACTAGCGGGAGGGGGGATACGCAGTATTTT.

The genes are TRBV24-1 and TRBJ1-2; a weak D match, TRBD1 (6 bases). CDR3 length: 15 residues. V dropped 3 bases and J dropped 14 bases, with 24 bases sitting between them. Germline-derived CDR1 and CDR2 are KGHDR and SFDVKD. The CDR3 is CATSDTTSGGASVTF. The CDR3 DNA sequence: TGTGCCACCAGTGATACGACTAGCGGGGGGGCCAGTGTGACCTTC.